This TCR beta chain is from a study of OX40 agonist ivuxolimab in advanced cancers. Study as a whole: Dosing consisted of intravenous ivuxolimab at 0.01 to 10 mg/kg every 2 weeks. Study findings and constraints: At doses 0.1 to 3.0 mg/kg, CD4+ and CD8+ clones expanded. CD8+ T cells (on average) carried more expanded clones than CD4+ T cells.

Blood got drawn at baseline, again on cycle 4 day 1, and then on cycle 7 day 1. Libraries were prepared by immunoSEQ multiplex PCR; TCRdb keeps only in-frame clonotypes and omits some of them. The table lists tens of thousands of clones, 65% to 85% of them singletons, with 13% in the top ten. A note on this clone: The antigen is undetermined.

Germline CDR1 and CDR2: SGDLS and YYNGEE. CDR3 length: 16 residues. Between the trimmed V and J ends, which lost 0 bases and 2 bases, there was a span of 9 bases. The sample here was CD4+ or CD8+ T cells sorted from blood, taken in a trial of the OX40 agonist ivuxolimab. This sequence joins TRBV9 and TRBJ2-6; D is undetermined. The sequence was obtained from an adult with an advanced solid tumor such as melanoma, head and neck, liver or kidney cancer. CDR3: CASSVGLGPGANVLTF. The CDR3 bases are TGTGCCAGCAGCGTAGGTTTAGGTCCTGGGGCCAACGTCCTGACTTTC. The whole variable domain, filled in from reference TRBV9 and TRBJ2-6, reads DSGVTQTPKHLITATGQRVTLRCSPRSGDLSVYWYQQSLDQGLQFLIQYYNGEERAKGNILERFSAQQFPDLHSELNLSSLELGDSALYFCASSVGLGPGANVLTFGAGSRLTVL.